A selection of T cell receptor beta chains follows, all from one sample in a study of T-cell reconstitution after alpha-beta-depleted transplantation in children. MiXCR, run by TCRdb on the PCR reads, gives a single entry per CDR3 protein. This sample has approximately 110,000 distinct CDR3 sequences; over 9% occur once, and the top ten carry less than 45%. The material sequenced was PBMCs, taken before TCRalphabeta/CD19-depleted stem cell transplant. The receptors derive from a boy aged 2 to 9 with acute lymphoblastic leukemia, due to receive a stem cell transplant. CDR3s include the opening cysteine and the closing phenylalanine or tryptophan. The D gene is left open where the match is weak. Clone size appears in some rows only: once, few, many, or a class for an expanded clone.

clone_size d_call j_call v_call cdr3_nt cdr3_aa
many TRBD2 TRBJ2-7 TRBV7-9 TGTGCCAGCAGCTTTCTATCTAGCGGGAACAACGAGCAGTACTTC CASSFLSSGNNEQYF
few - TRBJ2-7 TRBV30 TGTGCCTGGAGTTCAGGGGCCCCCTGGGACGAGCAGTACTTC CAWSSGAPWDEQYF
few TRBD1 TRBJ1-1 TRBV20-1 TGCAGTGCTTACAGGGGAGACACTGAAGCTTTCTTT CSAYRGDTEAFF
many - TRBJ1-1 TRBV20-1 TGCAGTGCTAGCCCCGGAGACCTCAGGAGAATGAACACTGAAGCTTTCTTT CSASPGDLRRMNTEAFF
- - TRBJ1-1 TRBV12-3/TRBV12-4 TGTGCCAGCAGCAAGTGGGGGTCGGCCACTGAAGCTTTCTTT CASSKWGSATEAFF
- TRBD2 TRBJ2-7 TRBV5-6 TGTGCCAGCACCCTTAAGGTGTGGGGACTAGCGGGAGCGAGGTCCTACGAGCAGTACTTC CASTLKVWGLAGARSYEQYF
- - TRBJ1-1 TRBV7-9 TGTGCCAGCAGCTTAGGGGACCGGTACACTGAAGCTTTCTTT CASSLGDRYTEAFF
many TRBD1 TRBJ2-7 TRBV27 TGTGCCAGCAGTCCCCGGACAGGCTACTACGAGCAGTACTTC CASSPRTGYYEQYF
- TRBD2 TRBJ2-1 TRBV9 TGTGCCAGCAGCGTAGTCCCTAGCGGGAGTCTCTACAATGAGCAGTTCTTC CASSVVPSGSLYNEQFF
few TRBD1 TRBJ1-1 TRBV3-1 TGTGCCAGCAGCCTCCAGGGGGTCCTACCTTCGAACACTGAAGCTTTCTTT CASSLQGVLPSNTEAFF
many TRBD2 TRBJ2-1 TRBV5-1 TGCGCCAGCAGCTTGGGGGACCGGACTAGCGGGTTCCACACAACTTCCTCCTACAATGAGCAGTTCTTC CASSLGDRTSGFHTTSSYNEQFF
few - TRBJ1-4 TRBV29-1 TGCAGCGTTGAAGTGAGGCGCCGGATAGGAGAAAAACTGTTTTTT CSVEVRRRIGEKLFF
many TRBD2 TRBJ2-7 TRBV5-1 TGCGCCAGCAGCCCAGCGGCGGGGGGACCCACCTACGAGCAGTACTTC CASSPAAGGPTYEQYF
- - TRBJ1-2 TRBV6-1 TGTGCCAGCAGTGACCGGGACGGCTATGGCTACACCTTC CASSDRDGYGYTF
- - TRBJ1-6 TRBV6-1 TGTGCCAGCAAGGATTGGGGAGGACTCCACTTT CASKDWGGLHF
many - TRBJ1-1 TRBV20-1 TGCAGTGCGCCCCACAGGGAAAGCACTGAAGCTTTCTTT CSAPHRESTEAFF
many - TRBJ2-7 TRBV30 TGTGCCCGGGGAGACGGGCGCTACGAGCAGTACTTC CARGDGRYEQYF
- TRBD1 TRBJ1-2 TRBV18 TGTGCCAGCTCACCACGACAGGGGGCGCGGGGCTACACCTTC CASSPRQGARGYTF
many TRBD1 TRBJ2-2 TRBV7-2 TGTGCCAGCAGCCCCGCCCCGACAGGGGGAACCGGGGAGCTGTTTTTT CASSPAPTGGTGELFF
- TRBD2 TRBJ2-3 TRBV27 TGTGCCAGCAGTATGACTAGCGGGAGGGGAATTAGCACAGATACGCAGTATTTT CASSMTSGRGISTDTQYF
many TRBD2 TRBJ2-7 TRBV7-2 TGTGCCAGCAGCCAAGGCCTAGCGGGAAGCGAGCAGTACTTC CASSQGLAGSEQYF
few - TRBJ2-2 TRBV29-1 TGCAGCGTCGGTAGGGTGGGCGCCGGGGAGCTGTTTTTT CSVGRVGAGELFF
few - TRBJ2-1 TRBV24-1 TGTGCCACCAGTGATTTATGGTACAATGAGCAGTTCTTC CATSDLWYNEQFF
- - TRBJ2-6 TRBV29-1 TGCAGCGTTTTTACAGGGCCCCCTTCTTACTCTGGGGCCAACGTCCTGACTTTC CSVFTGPPSYSGANVLTF